These 8 T cell receptor beta chains originate from one sample sequenced in a study of post-analysis software for immune sequencing data. TCR beta cDNA libraries had unique molecular identifiers. Each CDR3 protein gets one entry after TCRdb re-called the PCR reads with MiXCR. Counted here are roughly 620,000 distinct CDR3 sequences, around 44% occurring once; the ten biggest clones make up more than 1.5%. Findings and caveats of the study: Five or six TRBV segments, TRBV5-6, TRBV5-1 and TRBV20-1 among them, were found more frequent in patients than controls.

What these receptors recognize is not known. The material sequenced was blood. Receptors were obtained from a girl under 18 with multiple sclerosis.

The V call is TRBV12-3 or TRBV12-4, the J call TRBJ2-1; 9 positions match TRBD1. There are 13 residues in the CDR3. V trimming: 4 bases; J trimming: 9 bases; junction bases outside the gene matches: 4. CDR3 protein: CASSWGTGSEQFF. DNA for the CDR3: TGTGCCAGCAGTTGGGGGACAGGGAGTGAGCAGTTCTTC.

With regard to this clonotype: A read error may account for a junction end that differs from germline. The chain recombines TRBV28 with TRBJ2-5; 12 bases match TRBD1. Germline assignment: CDR1 MDHEN and CDR2 SYDVKM. CDR3 size: 16 residues. CDR3 sequence reads: CASRQAGTGGQGTQYF. The CDR3 nucleotides read TGTGCCAGCAGACAAGCCGGGACAGGGGGCCAAGGGACCCAGTACTTC.

The CDR3: CASSIRDSLTNEQFF. The CDR3 DNA sequence: TGCGCCAGCAGCATCCGGGACAGCTTAACCAATGAGCAGTTCTTC. The chain uses TRBV5-1 and TRBJ2-1; 7 bases match TRBD1. From germline, CDR1 is SGHRS and CDR2 YFSETQ. The CDR3 spans 15 residues. V was clipped by 4 bases and J by 6 bases; unmatched bases: 10.

The rearrangement uses TRBV5-1 and TRBJ1-1, with TRBD1 as a possible D gene (5 bases). The CDR3 is 15 residues long. The germline V gene encodes CDR1 SGHRS and CDR2 YFSETQ. Trimming shortened V by 2 bases and J by 0 bases, and 11 bases separated the two germline ends. CDR3 amino acids: CASSFRSGMNTEAFF. CDR3 in DNA: TGCGCCAGCAGCTTCCGGTCAGGGATGAACACTGAAGCTTTCTTT.

V is TRBV2 and J is TRBJ2-1; TRBD2 agrees at 15 bases. Germline CDR1 reads SNHLY; CDR2 reads FYNNEI. The CDR3 contains 15 residues. The V and J ends lost 7 bases and 9 bases, in that order; junction bases with no gene match: 7. In nucleotides, the CDR3 is TGTGCCAGCATTATGGGACTAGCGGGAGGAGGTGAGCAGTTCTTC. Amino acids: CASIMGLAGGGEQFF.

The V call is TRBV7-9, the J call TRBJ2-1, with 14 positions matching TRBD2. V shed 7 bases and J 0 bases; nucleotides not matched to a gene: 5. The CDR3 spans 17 residues. Germline V lookup: CDR1 SEHNR, CDR2 FQNEAQ (reference sequence). Written as DNA, the CDR3 is TGTGCCAGCATCGGGACTAGCGGGAGCAGCTCCTACAATGAGCAGTTCTTC. Its protein product is CASIGTSGSSSYNEQFF. The variable domain in full, completed from reference TRBV7-9 and TRBJ2-1, reads DTGVSQNPRHKITKRGQNVTFRCDPISEHNRLYWYRQTLGQGPEFLTYFQNEAQLEKSRLLSDRFSAERPKGSFSTLEIQRTEQGDSAMYLCASIGTSGSSSYNEQFFGPGTRLTVL.

This clonotype was found a few times. V is TRBV20-1 and J is TRBJ1-2, with 11 bases matching TRBD1. From germline, CDR1 is DFQATT and CDR2 SNEGSKA (reference sequence). V was pared by 0 bases and J by 6 bases, with 3 bases of the junction left unmatched. The CDR3 is 14 amino acids. For the CDR3, the DNA is TGCAGTGCTAGAGATAAGGGACAGGGGGATGGCTACACCTTC. Translation gives CSARDKGQGDGYTF.

The rearrangement joins TRBV9 to TRBJ2-3, with 11 bases fitting TRBD2. CDR1 and CDR2 (germline): SGDLS, YYNGEE. CDR3 length: 17 residues. V lost 1 base to trimming and J lost 4 bases; unmatched junction nucleotides: 8. Written as DNA, the CDR3 is TGTGCCAGCAGCGTAAGGATAGCGGGAGGGCTCGCAGATACGCAGTATTTT. Its translation: CASSVRIAGGLADTQYF.